The 22 T cell receptor beta chains below come from one sample, sequenced in a study of CD4 T cells in relation to SARS-CoV-2 and coronaviruses. Unexposed donor CD4+ T cells date from 2011-2018, before the COVID-19 pandemic. Isolation of CD4+ T cells took place after approximately 11 days in culture. These TCRs' antigens remain unknown. Profiling relied on immunoSEQ multiplex PCR, and the TCRdb table lists in-frame clones only, not all of them. The table records roughly 18,000 clones, approximately 80% of them present only once. The specimen was CD4+ T cells from PBMCs, cultured in vitro. The receptor source for this set is a human donor in good health.

V is TRBV30 and J is TRBJ1-5; a weak D match, TRBD1 (6 bases). Looked up from germline, CDR1 is GTSNPN and CDR2 is SVGIG (reference sequence). This CDR3 is built from 13 residues. Trimming shortened V by 2 bases and J by 1 base, and 6 bases separated the two germline ends. CDR3 amino acids: CAWSQGSNQPQHF. The CDR3 coding sequence is TGTGCCTGGAGTCAGGGGAGCAATCAGCCCCAGCATTTT.

J is TRBJ1-2 and V is TRBV7-3; 8 bases match TRBD1. The CDR3 sequence is 13 residues long. Germline V gene sequence: CDR1 SGHTA, CDR2 FQGTGA. With V trimmed by 5 bases and J by 7 bases, 6 bases remained unmatched. CDR3: CASSQGQGRGYTF. CDR3 coding DNA: TGTGCCAGCAGCCAAGGACAGGGACGTGGCTACACCTTC.

The table lists this clone with a few counts. The chain employs TRBV5-4 and TRBJ1-2; D unresolved. The CDR3 consists of 15 residues. Germline V gives CDR1 SGHNT, CDR2 YYREEE (reference sequence). V was cut by 4 bases and J by 2 bases, with 15 bases left in between. The CDR3: CASSPGRLINYGYTF. CDR3 coding DNA: TGTGCCAGCAGCCCTGGGAGGTTAATCAACTATGGCTACACCTTC.

The V call is TRBV5-4, the J call TRBJ2-3; 12 positions match TRBD1. The CDR3 loop spans 16 amino acids. Germline CDR1 and CDR2: SGHNT and YYREEE (reference sequence). The V and J ends lost 0 bases and 4 bases, in that order; junction bases with no gene match: 3. The CDR3 sequence is CASSLGGTGGSDTQYF. The CDR3, as DNA: TGTGCCAGCAGCTTGGGAGGGACAGGGGGCTCAGATACGCAGTATTTT.

V is TRBV28 and J is TRBJ2-5, with D perhaps given as TRBD1 or TRBD2 (5 bases each). V shed 3 bases and J shed 2 bases, with 13 bases lying between them. From germline, CDR1 is MDHEN and CDR2 SYDVKM. The CDR3 runs to 15 residues. The CDR3 loop reads CASSLKLGTQETQYF. The CDR3 DNA is TGTGCCAGCAGTTTGAAGCTCGGGACGCAAGAGACCCAGTACTTC.

This rearrangement joins TRBV3-1 (or the pseudogene TRBV3-2) to TRBJ2-6, with 7 positions matching TRBD1. V was clipped by 1 base and J by 2 bases; unmatched bases: 5. Germline CDR1 and CDR2: LGHDT and YNNKEL (reference sequence). The CDR3 runs 17 residues. The chain's CDR3 is CASSQGTTGAGANVLTF. DNA for the CDR3: TGTGCCAGCAGCCAAGGGACCACAGGGGCTGGGGCCAACGTCCTGACTTTC.

This clone was found once. The chain joins TRBV10-1 to TRBJ2-3; 13 bases are shared with TRBD2. The trim removed 6 bases at V and 3 bases at J, leaving 9 bases unmatched. Germline V gives CDR1 WNHNN, CDR2 SYGVQD (reference sequence). This CDR3 region has 17 residues. The CDR3 loop reads CASSDTGTSGKTDTQYF. CDR3 DNA sequence: TGCGCCAGCAGCGATACCGGGACTAGCGGGAAAACAGATACGCAGTATTTT.

This chain links TRBV5-1 with TRBJ2-7; 7 bases match TRBD2. Germline V gene lookup returns CDR1 SGHRS and CDR2 YFSETQ. The CDR3 covers 14 residues. With V trimmed by 1 base and J by 0 bases, 1 base remained unmatched. CDR3 residues: CASSLTSDSYEQYF. The CDR3 coding sequence is TGCGCCAGCAGCTTGACTAGCGACTCCTACGAGCAGTACTTC.

The gene calls are TRBV6-5 and TRBJ1-5; the D gene is possibly TRBD1 (5 bases). Trimming cost V 9 bases and J 2 bases, with 17 bases left between them. This CDR3 is 15 amino acids long. Germline CDR1 MNHEY, CDR2 SVGAGI. The CDR3: CASWLGQVRNQPQHF. The CDR3 DNA reads TGTGCCAGTTGGCTGGGGCAGGTCCGCAATCAGCCCCAGCATTTT.

CDR3 DNA sequence: TGTGCCACCAGTGATGAGGGAGAGACCCAGTACTTC. Encoded protein: CATSDEGETQYF. This chain connects TRBV24-1 to TRBJ2-5; D perhaps matches TRBD2 (5 bases). Germline values: CDR1 KGHDR, CDR2 SFDVKD. This CDR3 spans 12 amino acids. V lost 3 bases and J 4 bases, leaving 5 bases between the germline ends.

The V call is TRBV3-1 (or the pseudogene TRBV3-2), the J call TRBJ2-3, with D tentatively TRBD2 (6 bases). The CDR3 is 18 residues long. V gave up 1 base and J gave up 0 bases, with 17 bases separating them. Germline V CDR1 and CDR2: LGHDT, YNNKEL (reference sequence). CDR3 DNA sequence: TGTGCCAGCAGCCAAGGAGAGGGGAGGTTATTAAGCACAGATACGCAGTATTTT. This codes for CASSQGEGRLLSTDTQYF.

The rearrangement links TRBV5-4 to TRBJ1-1; 8 nucleotides align to TRBD1. J lost 3 bases, V lost 4 bases, and 11 bases had no gene match. The CDR3 is 16 residues long. The germline V gene has CDR1 SGHNT and CDR2 YYREEE (reference sequence). This CDR3 is CASSPNQGAKYTEAFF. The CDR3 nucleotides read TGTGCCAGCAGCCCCAATCAGGGGGCTAAGTACACTGAAGCTTTCTTT.

The rearrangement uses TRBV27 and TRBJ2-3; D is perhaps TRBD2 (5 bases). The CDR3 is 13 amino acids. Germline assignment: CDR1 MNHEY and CDR2 SMNVEV (reference sequence). V was clipped by 5 bases and J by 4 bases, with 10 bases between them. CDR3 DNA sequence: TGTGCCAGCAGTAACATCGGGGCAGATACGCAGTATTTT. It specifies CASSNIGADTQYF.

The table lists this clone with a few counts. The chain combines TRBV3-1 (or the pseudogene TRBV3-2) with TRBJ2-4; no definite D call. Per the germline V gene, CDR1 is LGHDT and CDR2 is YNNKEL (reference sequence). This CDR3 is built from 14 residues. V was cut by 1 base and J by 0 bases, with 4 bases left in between. CDR3 coding DNA: TGTGCCAGCAGCCAAGGGCTAGCCAAAAACATTCAGTACTTC. Translating it yields CASSQGLAKNIQYF.

The chain uses TRBV7-3 and TRBJ2-1; 7 positions agree with TRBD1. With 5 bases clipped from V and 6 bases from J, the junction kept 10 bases outside the gene matches. This CDR3 is built from 15 residues. Germline CDR1 and CDR2: SGHTA and FQGTGA. Written as DNA, the CDR3 is TGTGCCAGCAGCCCACAGGGGTTTGGGGGCAATGAGCAGTTCTTC. Its translation: CASSPQGFGGNEQFF.

The gene calls are TRBV5-6 and TRBJ2-5; 10 bases align to TRBD2. Trimming took 1 base from V and 4 from J; bases not matched to a gene: 7. The CDR3 consists of 16 residues. CDR1 SGHDT and CDR2 YYEEEE come from the germline V gene. The CDR3 sequence is CASSLKGLANSETQYF. The CDR3 coding sequence is TGTGCCAGCAGCTTGAAGGGACTAGCGAACTCAGAGACCCAGTACTTC.

J is TRBJ2-3 and V is TRBV13; 14 bases are a match to TRBD2. V lost 4 bases, J lost 4 bases, and 4 bases stayed unmatched. Germline V gene sequence: CDR1 PRHDT, CDR2 FYEKMQ (reference sequence). This CDR3 has 16 amino acids. CDR3 DNA sequence: TGTGCCAGCAGCTACGGACTAGCGGGAGGATCAGATACGCAGTATTTT. Protein: CASSYGLAGGSDTQYF.

This rearrangement joins TRBV5-1 to TRBJ2-1; 11 nucleotides line up with TRBD2. Germline CDR1 SGHRS, CDR2 YFSETQ. The trim removed 2 bases at V and 4 bases at J, leaving 5 bases unmatched. This CDR3 spans 16 amino acids. The CDR3 DNA reads TGCGCCAGCAGCTTACGACTAGCGGGGCTATACAATGAGCAGTTCTTC. Translated: CASSLRLAGLYNEQFF.

This chain connects TRBV29-1 to TRBJ2-5; D gene uncertain. The CDR3 has 10 residues. With 5 bases removed from V and 3 bases from J, the gap between germline ends came to 4 bases. In germline, CDR1 is SQVTM, CDR2 ANQGSEA. CDR3 protein: CSVLEETQYF. CDR3 in DNA: TGCAGCGTTCTCGAAGAGACCCAGTACTTC.

The V gene is TRBV10-3, the J gene TRBJ2-2, with 10 bases identical to TRBD1. Germline CDR1 reads ENHRY; CDR2 reads SYGVKD. After removal of 9 bases from V and 5 bases from J, the junction contained 6 bases not matched to a gene. This CDR3 spans 14 amino acids. The CDR3 sequence: CAIQGQGRTGELFF. CDR3 in DNA: TGTGCCATACAGGGACAGGGGAGGACCGGGGAGCTGTTTTTT.

This chain connects TRBV28 to TRBJ1-4; TRBD1 matches 7 bases. V shed 6 bases, J shed 7 bases, and the junction held 8 bases outside the gene matches. The CDR3 runs 14 residues. CDR1 is MDHEN, CDR2 SYDVKM, per germline. The CDR3 DNA follows: TGTGCCAGCAGCTCGACAGGGTTCGGTGAAAAACTGTTTTTT. Translating gives CASSSTGFGEKLFF. Full variable domain (outside the CDR3, taken from reference TRBV28 and TRBJ1-4): DVKVTQSSRYLVKRTGEKVFLECVQDMDHENMFWYRQDPGLGLRLIYFSYDVKMKEKGDIPEGYSVSREKKERFSLILESASTNQTSMYLCASSSTGFGEKLFFGSGTQLSVL.

The chain links TRBV10-3 to TRBJ1-2, with D unclear. V was clipped by 6 bases and J by 7 bases, with 18 bases between them. This CDR3 region has 14 residues. In germline, CDR1 is ENHRY, CDR2 SYGVKD. The CDR3 nucleotides read TGTGCCATCAGCGCGGATGGAACCGGCAGTGGCTACACCTTC. Protein: CAISADGTGSGYTF.